Reported below is one TCR beta chain. Antigen: not known. The data stem from a study of shared clonotypes between healthy human individuals. Germline V CDR1 and CDR2: GTSNPN, SVGIG (reference sequence). The CDR3 is 16 residues long. With V trimmed by 0 bases and J by 9 bases, 8 bases remained unmatched. Here immunoSEQ multiplex PCR was the method, and the copy in TCRdb shows in-frame clones only, minus some. In the table there are some 2.1 million clones, less than 95% of which are singletons. General observations from the study: The study generally estimated greater richness for naive than memory subsets. The study found about 5% of naive CD4 clonotypes shared across a few donors.

The naive CD8 fraction comprised CD45RO-negative cells positively selected for CCR7 and excluded terminally differentiated effector memory CD45RA+ cells. Healthy HIV-negative adults with no recent acute infections or vaccinations were recruited as donors. Specimen: naive CD8+ T cells sorted from blood. The clonotype comes from a man between 18 and 35 years old in good health. This chain links TRBV30 with TRBJ1-6; TRBD1 matches 10 bases. The DNA of the CDR3 is TGTGCCTGGAGTGTCTCTCGACAGGGGGCGAGTTCACCCCTCCACTTT. Protein product: CAWSVSRQGASSPLHF.